This passage covers 8 T cell receptor beta chains from one sample sequenced in a study of T cells in Graves' hyperthyroidism and ophthalmopathy (dated by TCRdb to about 2019). The library came from multiplex PCR. The listed sequencing device is Illumina HiSeq 2000. TCR beta CDR3 regions were amplified from RNA transcripts. For the first round of RT-PCR on the TCR CDR3, the HTBI primer set was used together with the Qiagen OneStep RT-PCR kit. The raw public reads went through TCRdb reprocessing: fastp at Q25, MiXCR clone calling, in-frame beta chains kept. CDR3 protein sequences are deduplicated, and each keeps its most common genes and DNA. The sample includes roughly 710,000 distinct CDR3 sequences, with approximately 40% observed a single time. 30% to 40% of the sample comes from the top ten. What was sequenced was blood. These receptors came from a woman aged 40 to 55 with Graves' hyperthyroidism.

As regards this clonotype: This clone may be a read error of a much larger clone one base away. The CDR3 sequence: CASSPRLAGTYQQYF. Here the CDR3 DNA reads TGTGCCAGCAGCCCTCGACTAGCGGGGACCTACCAGCAGTACTTC. This sequence joins TRBV7-2 and TRBJ2-7, with 11 nucleotides matching TRBD2. The CDR3 is 15 amino acids. Germline V lookup: CDR1 SGHTA, CDR2 FQGNSA.

The chain links TRBV7-9 to TRBJ1-1, with 8 bases aligning to TRBD1. The length of the CDR3 is 14 residues. CDR1 and CDR2 from the germline V gene are SEHNR and FQNEAQ (reference sequence). The V segment lost 9 bases and the J segment 5 bases; nucleotides outside the gene matches: 11. The CDR3 DNA reads as TGTGCCAGGAGGACAGGGTCGATGGGTACTGAAGCTTTCTTT. Its translation: CARRTGSMGTEAFF.

The chain joins TRBV9 to TRBJ1-1, with TRBD1 matching 7 bases. The CDR3 loop spans 14 amino acids. Unmatched junction bases numbered 9, after V lost 3 bases and J lost 7 bases. CDR1 SGDLS and CDR2 YYNGEE come from the germline V gene. The CDR3 region is CASSAIQGVNEAFF. In DNA, the CDR3 is TGTGCCAGCAGCGCGATTCAGGGGGTGAATGAAGCTTTCTTT.

This clonotype occurred many times. The V call is TRBV10-3, the J call TRBJ2-7, with D unclear. From germline, CDR1 is ENHRY and CDR2 SYGVKD. Trimming removed 4 bases from V and 3 bases from J, with 13 bases in between. The CDR3 has 14 residues. CDR3 in DNA: TGTGCCATCAGTGCACGGTCTGGGGACTACGAGCAGTACTTC. Its protein is CAISARSGDYEQYF.

This clonotype has just a few counts. V is TRBV4-3 and J is TRBJ2-5, with unresolved D. V was clipped by 1 base and J by 0 bases, with 3 bases between them. Germline V gene sequence: CDR1 LGHNA, CDR2 YSLEER. This CDR3 contains 13 residues. CDR3 amino acids: CASSQVYQETQYF. The CDR3 region has the DNA TGCGCCAGCAGCCAAGTTTACCAAGAGACCCAGTACTTC.

Concerning this clonotype itself: Being one base from a much bigger clone, this may be a read error. The V and J genes are TRBV7-3 and TRBJ2-6; the D is unclear. V was clipped by 4 bases and J by 1 base, with 8 bases between them. CDR1 is SGHTA, CDR2 FQGTGA, per germline. The CDR3 extends over 15 amino acids. CDR3 residues: CASSYANSGANVLTF. The CDR3 bases are TGTGCCAGCAGCTATGCGAATTCTGGGGCCAACGTCCTGACTTTC.

On this clonotype: No conserved phenylalanine or tryptophan ends this CDR3, so it is likely a read error. The DNA is left out, because the CDR3 cannot be placed on it with certainty; the CDR3 is given as TCRdb lists it. V gene TRBV7-6 combines with J gene TRBJ2-7; TRBD1, as called in the table, went unchecked against the DNA. The CDR3 adds up to 9 amino acids, both ends counted. Germline values: CDR1 SGHVS, CDR2 FNYEAQ. CDR3 region: CASSLGGGG.

The chain carries TRBV20-1 and TRBJ2-7; D is tentatively TRBD1 or TRBD2 (5 bases each). Germline V lookup: CDR1 DFQATT, CDR2 SNEGSKA (reference sequence). V lost 4 bases to trimming and J lost 0 bases, with 13 bases between them. This CDR3 is built from 14 residues. CDR3 loop: CSAMAGTRSYEQYF. Here the CDR3 DNA reads TGCAGTGCTATGGCCGGGACCCGCTCCTACGAGCAGTACTTC.